This T cell receptor beta chain was captured in a study of CD4+ T cells in melanoma. Findings and limits, study-wide: A reported correlation linked neoantigen-specific CD4+ T cells to CD8+, macrophage and B cell function.

Method: immunoSEQ multiplex PCR; TCRdb's copy keeps in-frame clones and lacks some. This table holds approximately 4,900 clones, 64% found once. This clone was found a few times. What it binds is unknown. Germline CDR1 and CDR2: MDHEN and SYDVKM. The CDR3 spans 16 residues. The V end was cut by 2 bases, the J end by 4 bases, with 15 bases between. The rearrangement joins TRBV28 to TRBJ1-5, with D unclear. The sample comprised cells from a culture (not recorded whether cultured in vitro). The TCR sequence derives from a human donor with melanoma. The CDR3 here is CASSLPDGGGNQPQHF. As DNA, the CDR3 is TGTGCCAGCAGTTTACCGGACGGTGGCGGGAATCAGCCCCAGCATTTT.